This TCR beta chain was captured in a study of blood T cell repertoires in COVID-19. Participants spanned ages about 18 to 90 years and resided in about two dozen US areas. Participant-given clinical history determined each cohort assignment. This clone was detected a few times. Produced via immunoSEQ multiplex PCR; TCRdb's table is partial and in-frame only. The sample records 150,000 to 250,000 clones, about four fifths being singletons. Sequenced: PBMCs or T cells enriched from blood (not recorded which). The TCR originated in a man aged 35-49 years who had recovered from COVID-19.

In nucleotides, the CDR3 is TGTGCCAGTAGTATAGAAGGCGGTCCTGGAAACACCATATATTTT. This codes for CASSIEGGPGNTIYF. The chain combines TRBV19 with TRBJ1-3; D is unresolved. Per germline, CDR1 LNHDA and CDR2 SQIVND (reference sequence). CDR3 size: 15 residues. With 0 bases removed from V and 2 bases from J, the gap between germline ends came to 8 bases.